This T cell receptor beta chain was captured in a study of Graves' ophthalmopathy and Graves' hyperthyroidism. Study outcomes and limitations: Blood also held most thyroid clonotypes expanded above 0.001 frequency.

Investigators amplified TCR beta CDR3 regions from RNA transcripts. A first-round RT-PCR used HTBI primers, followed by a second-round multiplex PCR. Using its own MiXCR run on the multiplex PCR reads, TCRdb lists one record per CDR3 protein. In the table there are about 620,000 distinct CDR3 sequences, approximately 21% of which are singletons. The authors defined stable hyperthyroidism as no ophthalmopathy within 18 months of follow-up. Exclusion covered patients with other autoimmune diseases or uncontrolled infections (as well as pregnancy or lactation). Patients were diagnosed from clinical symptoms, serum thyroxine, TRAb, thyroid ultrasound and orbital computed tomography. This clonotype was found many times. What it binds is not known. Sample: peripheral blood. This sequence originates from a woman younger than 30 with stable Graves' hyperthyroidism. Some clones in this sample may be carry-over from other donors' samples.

CDR3 amino acids: CASRTTGDGYTF. DNA for the CDR3: TGTGCCAGCAGGACGACAGGGGATGGCTACACCTTC. This chain links TRBV11-2 with TRBJ1-2; 8 bases map to TRBD1. Germline assignment: CDR1 SGHAT and CDR2 FQNNGV. Trimming at V came to 6 bases and at J to 6 bases, leaving 3 bases not matched to a gene. This CDR3 is built from 12 residues.